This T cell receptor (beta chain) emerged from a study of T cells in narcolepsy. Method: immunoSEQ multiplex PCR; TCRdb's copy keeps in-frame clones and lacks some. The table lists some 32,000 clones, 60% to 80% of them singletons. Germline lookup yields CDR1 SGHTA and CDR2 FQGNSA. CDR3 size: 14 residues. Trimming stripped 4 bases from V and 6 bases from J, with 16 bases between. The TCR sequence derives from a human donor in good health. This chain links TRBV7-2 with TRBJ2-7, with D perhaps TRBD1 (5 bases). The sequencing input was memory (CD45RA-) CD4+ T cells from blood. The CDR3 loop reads CASSSNGYQGEQYF. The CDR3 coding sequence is TGTGCCAGCAGCTCGAATGGGTATCAGGGCGAGCAGTACTTC. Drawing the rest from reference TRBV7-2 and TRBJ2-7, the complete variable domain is GAGVSQSPSNKVTEKGKDVELRCDPISGHTALYWYRQSLGQGLEFLIYFQGNSAPDKSGLPSDRFSAERTGGSVSTLTIQRTQQEDSAVYLCASSSNGYQGEQYFGPGTRLTVT.